This T cell receptor (beta chain) was identified in a study of blood T cell repertoires in COVID-19. On the study more broadly: Sources were T cells, B-cell-depleted T cells, or PBMCs; the material itself was cDNA or gDNA.

V trimming: 2 bases; J trimming: 2 bases; junction bases outside the gene matches: 3. CDR3 length: 15 amino acids. CDR1 and CDR2 (germline): MGHRA, YSYEKL. Only in-frame clones appear in the TCRdb table, and some are missing; sequencing was by immunoSEQ multiplex PCR. The data hold just over 90,000 clones, with 90% observed a single time. The sequencing sample was made of peripheral blood. The source of this sequence is a human donor with active COVID-19. The donor label of this sample is uncertain. The chain carries TRBV4-1 and TRBJ2-7, with 10 bases that match TRBD2. For the CDR3, the DNA is TGCGCCAGCAGCCAACTAGCGGGGGCCCCCTACGAGCAGTACTTC. Protein sequence: CASSQLAGAPYEQYF.